The rows below give T cell receptor beta chains drawn from one sample of a study of OX40 agonist ivuxolimab in advanced cancers. TCRdb's table, derived via immunoSEQ multiplex PCR, lists solely in-frame clones and lacks some. The repertoire includes about 58,000 clones, 86% of them detected once, and around 0.91% sits in the top ten. Sequencing was performed on CD4+ or CD8+ T cells sorted from blood, taken in a trial of the OX40 agonist ivuxolimab. The source is an adult with an advanced solid tumor such as melanoma, head and neck, liver or kidney cancer. CDR3s include the opening cysteine and the closing phenylalanine or tryptophan. The D gene is left open where the match is weak.

V,D,J,CDR3,DNA
TRBV7-3,-,TRBJ2-2,CASSPQRYTGELFF,TGTGCCAGCAGCCCCCAGCGGTACACCGGGGAGCTGTTTTTT
TRBV4-2,TRBD1,TRBJ1-4,CASSQVYMGQGAEKLFF,TGTGCCAGCAGCCAAGTCTACATGGGACAGGGGGCTGAAAAACTGTTTTTT
TRBV18,-,TRBJ1-1,CASSPGRGPTAEAFF,TGTGCCAGCTCGCCAGGTCGGGGGCCCACCGCTGAAGCTTTCTTT
TRBV7-9,-,TRBJ1-6,CASRLGAKNSPLHF,TGTGCCAGCAGACTGGGGGCCAAAAATTCACCCCTCCACTTT
TRBV5-1,-,TRBJ2-2,CASTPYNRDAGELFF,TGCGCCAGCACCCCTTATAACAGAGACGCCGGGGAGCTGTTTTTT
TRBV4-1,-,TRBJ1-3,CASSQTDGNTIYF,TGCGCCAGCAGCCAAACCGATGGAAACACCATATATTTT
TRBV14,-,TRBJ1-1,CASSQAGGAMNTEAFF,TGTGCCAGCAGCCAAGCGGGCGGGGCGATGAACACTGAAGCTTTCTTT
TRBV6-1,TRBD2,TRBJ2-5,CASSALAGGRETQYF,TGTGCCAGCAGCGCCCTAGCGGGGGGGCGGGAGACCCAGTACTTC
TRBV29-1,-,TRBJ1-1,CSVEPPTNKQDTEAFF,TGCAGCGTTGAGCCACCTACAAACAAACAGGACACTGAAGCTTTCTTT
TRBV7-2,-,TRBJ1-5,CASSGGRDPQPQHF,TGTGCCAGCAGCGGTGGTCGAGACCCCCAGCCCCAGCATTTT
TRBV9,TRBD1,TRBJ1-3,CASSVAQGSGGNTIYF,TGTGCCAGCAGCGTAGCACAGGGGTCGGGCGGAAACACCATATATTTT